The 12 T cell receptor beta chains presented below share a single source sample, sequenced in a study of blood T cells in healthy people across ages. PCR was performed a second time for about 7 to 11 cycles using a sample-barcoded 5' primer and a J-beta primer mix. From the 5' RACE reads, TCRdb called clonotypes with MiXCR, one entry per CDR3 protein. The repertoire holds about 1.5 million distinct CDR3 sequences, with 42% as singletons. The specimen sequenced was blood. These receptors were obtained from a woman younger than 35 in good health.

The chain carries TRBV9 and TRBJ1-1, with a weak D call TRBD1 (5 bases). Trimming shortened V by 4 bases and J by 1 base, and 23 bases separated the two germline ends. The CDR3 spans 18 residues. CDR1 and CDR2 from the germline V gene are SGDLS and YYNGEE. CDR3 sequence (DNA): TGTGCCAGCAGCCCTTGGGACTATTTAAAAGGTCCGAACACTGAAGCTTTCTTT. It is translated as CASSPWDYLKGPNTEAFF.

This clonotype was seen a few times. V gene TRBV11-2 combines with J gene TRBJ2-7; 9 bases are shared with TRBD2. The CDR3 has 17 amino acids. Losses at the gene ends were 5 bases for V and 7 bases for J; bases not matched to a gene: 18. The germline CDR1 and CDR2 sequences are SGHAT and FQNNGV. The CDR3 loop is CASSTMAASGTKDEQYF. CDR3 sequence (DNA): TGTGCCAGCAGCACCATGGCAGCTAGCGGGACCAAAGATGAGCAGTACTTC. The whole variable domain, filled in from reference TRBV11-2 and TRBJ2-7, reads EAGVAQSPRYKIIEKRQSVAFWCNPISGHATLYWYQQILGQGPKLLIQFQNNGVVDDSQLPKDRFSAERLKGVDSTLKIQPAKLEDSAVYLCASSTMAASGTKDEQYFGPGTRLTVT.

The CDR3 protein is CASSHSSTGYTF. Here the CDR3 DNA reads TGTGCCAGCAGCCACTCCTCGACAGGCTACACCTTC. The chain employs TRBV3-1 and TRBJ1-2; D gene ambiguous. From germline, CDR1 is LGHDT and CDR2 YNNKEL (reference sequence). CDR3 length: 12 amino acids. The V end lost 3 bases, the J end lost 8 bases, and 10 bases lay between the germline ends.

The sample holds one count of this clonotype. The chain uses TRBV20-1 and TRBJ1-1, with 11 bases that match TRBD1. The CDR3 has 15 residues. V lost 5 bases to trimming and J lost 5 bases; unmatched junction nucleotides: 10. CDR1 is DFQATT, CDR2 SNEGSKA, per germline (reference sequence). DNA of the CDR3: TGCAGTGCTTCTCTAGGACAGGGGGCGCGTACTGAAGCTTTCTTT. This codes for CSASLGQGARTEAFF.

V and J are TRBV29-1 and TRBJ2-5; 8 nucleotides match TRBD2. The J segment lost 5 bases and the V segment lost 3 bases, leaving 5 bases of the junction unmatched. CDR3 length: 13 amino acids. Germline CDR1 is SQVTM and CDR2 is ANQGSEA. The CDR3 bases are TGCAGCGTTGACGGGGGGGTCGGGGAGACCCAGTACTTC. Residues: CSVDGGVGETQYF.

This clonotype was recorded a few times. The chain links TRBV28 to TRBJ2-7; possible D gene TRBD1, 6 bases. V shed 11 bases and J shed 6 bases, with 14 bases lying between them. CDR3 size: 11 residues. Germline V gene sequence: CDR1 MDHEN, CDR2 SYDVKM. CDR3 residues: CAGSQGSEQYF. In DNA, the CDR3 is TGTGCCGGATCTCAGGGGAGCGAGCAGTACTTC.

The V call is TRBV6-5, the J call TRBJ2-1, with 9 bases aligning to TRBD1. J lost 7 bases, V lost 5 bases, and 9 bases had no gene match. CDR3 length: 15 residues. The V gene's germline CDR1 is MNHEY and CDR2 SVGAGI. CDR3 DNA sequence: TGTGCCAGCAGTGCCACCGGGACAGGGTTGAATGAGCAGTTCTTC. Protein product: CASSATGTGLNEQFF.

This clonotype has at least ten counts. The CDR3 nucleotides are TGTGCCAGCAGTGAACGATTGGACAGGACCCCCTACAATGAGCAGTTCTTC. Its translation: CASSERLDRTPYNEQFF. The V gene is TRBV25-1, the J gene TRBJ2-1, with 7 bases aligning to TRBD1. Trimming took 2 bases from V and 2 from J; bases not matched to a gene: 9. CDR3 size: 17 residues. Germline CDR1 MGHDK, CDR2 SYGVNS.

The J gene is TRBJ2-1, the V gene TRBV27; tentative D call: TRBD2 (6 bases). V lost 5 bases and J 14 bases, leaving 16 bases between the germline ends. CDR1 and CDR2 from the germline V gene are MNHEY and SMNVEV (reference sequence). The CDR3 has 12 amino acids. The CDR3: CASSSSGQREFF. CDR3 nucleotide sequence: TGTGCCAGCAGTAGTTCGGGGCAGCGGGAGTTCTTC.

This clonotype came up a few times. This may stem from a read error, because a much larger clone lies one nucleotide away. The chain is built from TRBV2 and TRBJ2-6, with D hard to call. From germline, CDR1 is SNHLY and CDR2 FYNNEI. This CDR3 spans 15 amino acids. The V gene lost 5 bases and the J gene lost 0 bases, with 8 bases spanning the gap. The CDR3 DNA follows: TGTGCCAGCAGTCCGAACAGCTCTGGGGCCAACGTCCTGACTTTC. Protein sequence: CASSPNSSGANVLTF.

The table lists this clonotype with a few counts. The rearrangement links TRBV7-9 to TRBJ2-7, with D possibly matching TRBD2 (5 bases). With 11 bases removed from V and 3 bases from J, the gap between germline ends came to 8 bases. The CDR3 contains 10 residues. Germline CDR1 reads SEHNR; CDR2 reads FQNEAQ (reference sequence). For the CDR3, the DNA is TGTGCCCACGGGGACTACGAGCAGTACTTC. It is translated as CAHGDYEQYF.

The rearrangement links TRBV7-2 to TRBJ1-3, with D tentatively TRBD1 (6 bases). Trimming cost V 8 bases and J 8 bases, with 13 bases left between them. The length of the CDR3 is 12 residues. The germline CDR1 and CDR2 sequences are SGHTA and FQGNSA. In nucleotides, the CDR3 is TGTGCCAGCGGGAACAGGGTTGACACCATATATTTT. Its translation is CASGNRVDTIYF.